Following are 19 T cell receptor beta chains from one sample sequenced in a study of read filtering for tumor transcriptome and immune sequencing. This library used roughly 430 ng RNA and molecular barcoded adaptors spanning alpha/delta and beta/gamma chains. MiXCR was run by TCRdb on the reads, yielding one entry per CDR3 protein. The data show about 62,000 distinct CDR3 sequences, approximately 19% seen once. Specimen: a population of CD138-negative cells sorted from bone marrow. The source of these receptors is a donor aged 40 or older with multiple myeloma.

As regards this clonotype: An end of the junction does not agree with germline; a read error may underlie this. V usage is TRBV7-2 and J usage is TRBJ2-5; D not resolved. Germline V gene data show CDR1 as SGHTA and CDR2 as FQGNSA. CDR3 length: 13 amino acids. CDR3 protein: CASSFTPQETRYF. The CDR3 coding sequence is TGTGCCAGCAGCTTCACCCCACAAGAGACCCGGTACTTC.

This clonotype was counted many times. CDR3 bases: TGTGCCACCAGTCGTGAGGACAGCCCTATTAATGGCTACACCTTC. Translation gives CATSREDSPINGYTF. The rearrangement joins TRBV24-1 to TRBJ1-2; TRBD1 might be the D (6 bases). V was shortened by 6 bases and J by 6 bases, with 19 bases between the two germline ends. In germline, CDR1 is KGHDR, CDR2 SFDVKD. CDR3 length equals 15 residues.

There are many counts of this clonotype. This chain connects TRBV12-3 or TRBV12-4 to TRBJ2-7, with TRBD2 matching over 16 bases. The CDR3 spans 19 residues. Trimming at V came to 5 bases and at J to 2 bases, leaving 12 bases not matched to a gene. In DNA form, the CDR3 reads TGTGCCAGCAGTCCCGGGTTCGGGACTAGCGGGAGGGCCGCCTACGAGCAGTACTTC. This encodes CASSPGFGTSGRAAYEQYF.

This clonotype was observed many times. The V call is TRBV28, the J call TRBJ2-1; D is unresolved. The CDR3 length is 15 residues. V was pared by 10 bases and J by 0 bases, with 16 bases between. Germline V gene data show CDR1 as MDHEN and CDR2 as SYDVKM. The CDR3 loop reads CATTSPESSYNEQFF. Written as DNA, the CDR3 is TGTGCCACCACATCCCCAGAGAGCTCCTACAATGAGCAGTTCTTC.

This clonotype was found many times. The chain joins TRBV20-1 to TRBJ2-1; a weak D match, TRBD2 (6 bases). The CDR3 runs to 15 residues. Germline loops: CDR1 DFQATT, CDR2 SNEGSKA (reference sequence). Trimming pared 6 bases from V and 0 bases from J, leaving 15 bases between. The CDR3 DNA reads as TGCAGTGCAGAGGTCCTAGCGCGCTCCTACAATGAGCAGTTCTTC. It is translated as CSAEVLARSYNEQFF.

Regarding this clonotype: A much larger clone is a single base away; this may be a read error. The V call is TRBV19, the J call TRBJ2-4, with 8 bases that match TRBD1. CDR3 size: 14 residues. CDR1 and CDR2 from the germline V gene are LNHDA and SQIVND (reference sequence). This CDR3 is CASSNQGAKNTQYF. CDR3 coding DNA: TGTGCCAGTAGTAATCAGGGGGCCAAAAACACTCAGTACTTC.

This clonotype was found many times. The gene calls are TRBV2 and TRBJ2-3; the D is unclear. The V end lost 3 bases, the J end lost 2 bases, and 6 bases lay between the germline ends. The CDR3 sequence is 13 residues long. Germline CDR1 is SNHLY and CDR2 is FYNNEI. CDR3 sequence reads: CASSDTVTDTQYF. CDR3 DNA sequence: TGTGCCAGCAGTGACACAGTCACAGATACGCAGTATTTT.

Concerning this clonotype: A much larger clone is a single base away; this may be a read error. The rearrangement uses TRBV7-2 and TRBJ2-5; a possible D gene is TRBD2 (5 bases). This CDR3 comprises 14 residues. Germline V gene data show CDR1 as SGHTA and CDR2 as FQGNSA. The CDR3 here is CAGRSGRGQETQYF. CDR3 bases: TGTGCCGGCAGATCCGGACGGGGTCAAGAGACCCAGTACTTC.

This clonotype came up many times. The chain couples TRBV6-6 to TRBJ2-1; 9 bases line up with TRBD2. This CDR3 has 15 amino acids. Germline lookup yields CDR1 MNHNY and CDR2 SVGAGI (reference sequence). V gave up 5 bases and J gave up 7 bases; unmatched junction bases: 9. In DNA, the CDR3 is TGTGCCAGCAGTCCAATAGCGGGGGCGGGGAATGAGCAGTTCTTC. Its protein is CASSPIAGAGNEQFF.

In this sample, this clonotype turned up many times. This rearrangement joins TRBV29-1 to TRBJ2-5, with a weak D call TRBD1 (6 bases). V lost 7 bases and J lost 5, with 11 bases in between. The CDR3 sequence is 11 residues long. CDR1 is SQVTM and CDR2 is ANQGSEA in the germline V gene. The CDR3 here is CSANRAETQYF. The CDR3 coding sequence is TGCAGCGCGAACAGGGCTGAGACCCAGTACTTC.

About this clonotype: One end of the junction does not line up with germline, which may come from a read error. The genes are TRBV14 and TRBJ2-5; 10 bases fit TRBD1. The CDR3 consists of 20 residues. From germline, CDR1 is SGHDN and CDR2 FVKESK. CDR3 nucleotides: TGTGCCATCAGCCCTCGATCTCCGGGACAGGGGCGAATACTCCAAGAGACCCAGTACTTC. It encodes CAISPRSPGQGRILQETQYF.

Note on this clonotype: Since a much larger clone is just one base distant, this may be a read error. The chain links TRBV5-1 to TRBJ2-7; maybe TRBD1 (5 bases). Trimming pared 1 base from V and 6 bases from J, leaving 14 bases between. CDR1 and CDR2 (germline): SGHRS, YFSETQ. The CDR3 sequence is 14 residues long. CDR3 sequence reads: CASSLISDTSEQYF. For the CDR3, the DNA is TGCGCCAGCAGCTTGATTTCGGACACCTCCGAGCAGTACTTC.

This clonotype showed up many times. This sequence joins TRBV11-3 and TRBJ2-2; D not certain. Between the trimmed V and J ends, which lost 5 bases and 5 bases, there was a span of 6 bases. CDR1 and CDR2 from the germline V gene are SGHNT and YENEEA. This CDR3 spans 12 amino acids. CDR3 coding DNA: TGTGCCAGCAGCCCCTTTACCGGGGAGCTGTTTTTT. Protein product: CASSPFTGELFF.

Details on this clonotype: A much larger clone is a single base away; this may be a read error. The chain carries TRBV30 and TRBJ1-1; TRBD1 matches 8 bases. CDR3 size: 15 residues. The junction had 9 bases not matched to a gene; V was cut back by 3 bases and J by 3 bases. Per germline, CDR1 GTSNPN and CDR2 SVGIG (reference sequence). The CDR3 region has the DNA TGTGCCTGGAGGGCCCCGGGACAGGTGGACACTGAAGCTTTCTTT. It encodes CAWRAPGQVDTEAFF.

In the case of this clonotype: It may be a read error: a sequence one base away is much more abundant. The CDR3 end shows no conserved phenylalanine or tryptophan, and so a read error is likely. In DNA, the CDR3 is TGTGCCAGCAGCCAAGATCCCGCCTACAATGAGCAGTTCTCC. Translating gives CASSQDPAYNEQFS. The rearrangement links TRBV3-1 to TRBJ2-1; the D is unclear. V dropped 0 bases and J dropped 2 bases, with 5 bases sitting between them. The CDR3 totals 14 residues. Germline assignment: CDR1 LGHDT and CDR2 YNNKEL (reference sequence).

This clonotype was recorded many times. The chain carries TRBV19 and TRBJ2-2, with 8 bases matching TRBD1. The V gene's germline CDR1 is LNHDA and CDR2 SQIVND (reference sequence). With 7 bases clipped from V and 0 bases from J, the junction kept 1 base outside the gene matches. The CDR3 spans 14 residues. The CDR3 is CASTDRANTGELFF. The CDR3 bases are TGTGCCAGTACGGACAGGGCGAACACCGGGGAGCTGTTTTTT. Filled out from reference TRBV19 and TRBJ2-2, the complete variable domain reads DGGITQSPKYLFRKEGQNVTLSCEQNLNHDAMYWYRQDPGQGLRLIYYSQIVNDFQKGDIAEGYSVSREKKESFPLTVTSAQKNPTAFYLCASTDRANTGELFFGEGSRLTVL.

Note on this clonotype: The likely explanation is a read error, given a far larger clone one base away. The chain employs TRBV6-6 and TRBJ2-6; D remains ambiguous. V was shortened by 2 bases and J by 2 bases, with 7 bases between the two germline ends. This CDR3 has 15 amino acids. Germline V gives CDR1 MNHNY, CDR2 SVGAGI (reference sequence). CDR3 nucleotides: TGTGCCAGCAGTTACACTCCTCCTGGGGCCAACGTCCTGACTTTC. Its translation is CASSYTPPGANVLTF.

This clonotype has at least ten counts. V usage is TRBV7-9 and J usage is TRBJ2-7; D is tentatively TRBD1 or TRBD2 (5 bases each). CDR1 and CDR2 from the germline V gene are SEHNR and FQNEAQ (reference sequence). The germline V and J ends were trimmed by 0 bases and 2 bases, with 11 bases remaining between them. The CDR3 length is 15 residues. The CDR3 region has the DNA TGTGCCAGCAGCTTAGCCGGGACGGCGACCTACGAGCAGTACTTC. This encodes CASSLAGTATYEQYF.

A word on this clonotype: Since a much larger clone is just one base distant, this may be a read error. The V and J genes are TRBV20-1 and TRBJ2-5; TRBD2 matches 7 bases. Looked up from germline, CDR1 is DFQATT and CDR2 is SNEGSKA (reference sequence). The CDR3 sequence is 14 residues long. V lost 0 bases, J lost 5 bases, and 6 bases stayed unmatched. The CDR3 nucleotides are TGCAGTGCTAGAGAGATCGGGGGGATGGAGACCCAGTACTTC. This sequence encodes CSAREIGGMETQYF.